One and the same sample provided the 26 T cell receptor beta chains below, sequenced in a study of CD8 T cells in Susac syndrome. Random hexamers were used to reverse transcribe an amount of roughly 0.5 to 1 ug RNA. TCRdb itself ran the immunoSEQ multiplex PCR reads through MiXCR, one entry per CDR3 protein. The sample carries 150,000 to 200,000 distinct CDR3 sequences, just over 90% recorded once. Material for sequencing was CD4+ T cells from PBMCs. These receptors all come from a human donor in good health.

The V gene is TRBV7-2, the J gene TRBJ2-1; perhaps D is TRBD1 or TRBD2 (5 bases each). CDR1 SGHTA and CDR2 FQGNSA come from the germline V gene. This CDR3 is built from 15 residues. The germline V and J ends were trimmed by 7 bases and 1 base, with 14 bases remaining between them. This CDR3 is CASTIGAMSYNEQFF. The CDR3, as DNA: TGTGCCAGCACCATCGGGGCGATGTCCTACAATGAGCAGTTCTTC.

The rearrangement uses TRBV20-1 and TRBJ2-3, with TRBD2 matching over 9 bases. J gave up 2 bases and V 5 bases, and 5 bases lay outside the gene matches. This CDR3 is built from 14 residues. CDR1 is DFQATT, CDR2 SNEGSKA, per germline (reference sequence). CDR3 residues: CSAFLAGFTDTQYF. CDR3 DNA sequence: TGCAGTGCTTTCCTAGCGGGGTTCACAGATACGCAGTATTTT.

The chain has TRBV19 and TRBJ1-3; weak D call: TRBD1 (6 bases). V dropped 3 bases and J dropped 0 bases, with 15 bases sitting between them. Germline CDR1 LNHDA, CDR2 SQIVND (reference sequence). The CDR3 length is 17 residues. CDR3 coding DNA: TGTGCCAGTAGTATCGTGGACAGCTTATTCTCTGGAAACACCATATATTTT. Translating it yields CASSIVDSLFSGNTIYF.

V and J are TRBV7-8 and TRBJ2-3; D remains unclear. The ends were cut back, 5 bases at V and 2 bases at J, with 17 bases in the middle. The CDR3 is made up of 16 amino acids. The V gene's germline CDR1 is SGHVS and CDR2 FQNEAQ. The CDR3 coding sequence is TGTGCCAGCAGCCCCCCTGAAGGGCGAAACACAGATACGCAGTATTTT. Its translation is CASSPPEGRNTDTQYF.

The J gene is TRBJ1-1, the V gene TRBV14; D gene unclear. In germline, CDR1 is SGHDN, CDR2 FVKESK. Trimming cost V 4 bases and J 3 bases, with 15 bases left between them. CDR3 length: 15 residues. The CDR3 sequence: CASSPGLGFHTEAFF. The CDR3 DNA follows: TGTGCCAGCAGCCCCGGACTGGGATTCCACACTGAAGCTTTCTTT.

The chain couples TRBV11-2 to TRBJ2-1; D not resolved. Trimming took 3 bases from V and 0 from J, leaving 12 bases between them. The CDR3 covers 16 residues. Germline V gene lookup returns CDR1 SGHAT and CDR2 FQNNGV. The CDR3, as DNA: TGTGCCAGCAGCTTTCGTGGAAGTTCCTCCTACAATGAGCAGTTCTTC. Translated: CASSFRGSSSYNEQFF.

The rearrangement joins TRBV20-1 to TRBJ1-3, with D uncertain. The CDR3 spans 14 residues. Germline V gene lookup returns CDR1 DFQATT and CDR2 SNEGSKA (reference sequence). The V end was cut by 1 base, the J end by 0 bases, with 7 bases between. This CDR3 reads CSARVASSGNTIYF. The CDR3, as DNA: TGCAGTGCTAGAGTCGCGAGCTCTGGAAACACCATATATTTT.

The chain is built from TRBV7-9 and TRBJ2-6; tentatively, D is TRBD1 (5 bases). Germline CDR1 SEHNR, CDR2 FQNEAQ (reference sequence). CDR3 length: 15 residues. The V gene lost 5 bases and the J gene lost 0 bases, with 8 bases spanning the gap. CDR3 sequence reads: CASSRQFSGANVLTF. CDR3 in DNA: TGTGCCAGCAGCAGACAGTTCTCTGGGGCCAACGTCCTGACTTTC. The full variable domain, completed using reference TRBV7-9 and TRBJ2-6, is DTGVSQNPRHKITKRGQNVTFRCDPISEHNRLYWYRQTLGQGPEFLTYFQNEAQLEKSRLLSDRFSAERPKGSFSTLEIQRTEQGDSAMYLCASSRQFSGANVLTFGAGSRLTVL.

This clonotype is a singleton in its sample. The V call is TRBV7-8, the J call TRBJ2-7; D uncertain. Trimming stripped 0 bases from V and 5 bases from J, with 14 bases between. The germline V gene encodes CDR1 SGHVS and CDR2 FQNEAQ. The length of the CDR3 is 15 residues. CDR3 DNA: TGTGCCAGCAGCTTAGCGGGCAGGTCGGTGAACGAGCAGTACTTC. This gives the protein CASSLAGRSVNEQYF.

The rearrangement links TRBV6-5 to TRBJ2-3; D uncertain. CDR3 length equals 15 residues. Deletions cut 0 bases from V and 0 bases from J, with 7 bases between. Germline CDR1 MNHEY, CDR2 SVGAGI. CDR3 loop: CASSYSSESTDTQYF. The CDR3 DNA sequence: TGTGCCAGCAGTTACTCGAGCGAGAGCACAGATACGCAGTATTTT.

The rearrangement joins TRBV3-1 to TRBJ2-7, with 13 bases fitting TRBD2. The CDR3 is made up of 19 amino acids. CDR1 is LGHDT and CDR2 is YNNKEL in the germline V gene (reference sequence). The V and J ends lost 1 base and 0 bases, in that order; junction bases with no gene match: 9. In DNA form, the CDR3 reads TGTGCCAGCAGCCAAGGGGGGCTAGGGACTAGCGGGAACTCCTACGAGCAGTACTTC. Translation: CASSQGGLGTSGNSYEQYF.

This chain uses TRBV12-3 or TRBV12-4 with TRBJ1-6; D not certain. The CDR3 totals 15 residues. V lost 4 bases and J lost 5, with 12 bases in between. The CDR3 nucleotides are TGTGCCAGCAGTTCCGCAGGAATAAATAATTCACCCCTCCACTTT. It is translated as CASSSAGINNSPLHF.

This chain uses TRBV5-1 with TRBJ1-1; D may be TRBD1 (6 bases). Germline V gene data show CDR1 as SGHRS and CDR2 as YFSETQ. Deletions cut 0 bases from V and 1 base from J, with 10 bases between. The CDR3 spans 15 residues. As DNA, the CDR3 is TGCGCCAGCAGCTTGGTATGGGGGGCGAACACTGAAGCTTTCTTT. It codes for CASSLVWGANTEAFF.

V and J are TRBV6-5 and TRBJ2-2, with 10 positions matching TRBD2. This CDR3 has 15 amino acids. With 5 bases clipped from V and 4 bases from J, the junction kept 4 bases outside the gene matches. Looked up from germline, CDR1 is MNHEY and CDR2 is SVGAGI. The CDR3 bases are TGTGCCAGCAGTAGACGGACTAGCGGCACCGGGGAGCTGTTTTTT. Translating it yields CASSRRTSGTGELFF.

The V and J genes are TRBV9 and TRBJ1-2; 7 bases agree with TRBD1. CDR1 and CDR2 from the germline V gene are SGDLS and YYNGEE. The CDR3 loop spans 14 amino acids. V shed 3 bases and J 4 bases; nucleotides not matched to a gene: 6. CDR3 region: CASSGLRGAYGYTF. The CDR3 coding sequence is TGTGCCAGCAGCGGACTCAGGGGGGCCTATGGCTACACCTTC.

The V and J genes are TRBV4-1 and TRBJ2-7; 9 bases line up with TRBD1. V shed 4 bases and J 2 bases; nucleotides not matched to a gene: 12. This CDR3 has 17 residues. The V gene's germline CDR1 is MGHRA and CDR2 YSYEKL. The CDR3 DNA sequence: TGCGCCAGCAGCCTCCCTTTAGGGGACAGGGTGACCTACGAGCAGTACTTC. Protein: CASSLPLGDRVTYEQYF.

The chain joins TRBV29-1 to TRBJ2-3; 11 bases agree with TRBD2. Germline V CDR1 and CDR2: SQVTM, ANQGSEA. Trimming at V came to 4 bases and at J to 4 bases, leaving 4 bases not matched to a gene. The CDR3 runs to 14 residues. Here the CDR3 DNA reads TGCAGCGTTGGACTAGCGGGGATCGCAGATACGCAGTATTTT. Translated, it gives CSVGLAGIADTQYF.

This rearrangement joins TRBV5-6 to TRBJ1-4, with D unresolved. The CDR3 runs to 16 residues. Germline CDR1 is SGHDT and CDR2 is YYEEEE. V lost 3 bases and J 3 bases, leaving 15 bases between the germline ends. The CDR3 loop is CASSSPAREANEKLFF. For the CDR3, the DNA is TGTGCCAGCAGCTCCCCCGCAAGGGAGGCTAATGAAAAACTGTTTTTT. The full variable domain, with the rest looked up from reference TRBV5-6 and TRBJ1-4, is DAGVTQSPTHLIKTRGQQVTLRCSPKSGHDTVSWYQQALGQGPQFIFQYYEEEERQRGNFPDRFSGHQFPNYSSELNVNALLLGDSALYLCASSSPAREANEKLFFGSGTQLSVL.

This chain links TRBV6-5 with TRBJ1-1; 9 bases match TRBD1. The V segment lost 8 bases and the J segment 11 bases; nucleotides outside the gene matches: 12. Germline V gene sequence: CDR1 MNHEY, CDR2 SVGAGI. The CDR3 loop spans 13 amino acids. The CDR3 DNA sequence: TGTGCCAGCTCGCCGGGACAGGGTTGGAGGGCTTTCTTT. It translates to CASSPGQGWRAFF.

CDR3: CASSFKRGPQETQYF. The CDR3 region has the DNA TGTGCCAGCAGCTTCAAGCGGGGGCCGCAAGAGACCCAGTACTTC. V is TRBV7-2 and J is TRBJ2-5; TRBD2 matches 8 bases. The CDR3 spans 15 residues. The ends lost 3 bases at V and 2 bases at J; junction bases unmatched: 5. Germline V gives CDR1 SGHTA, CDR2 FQGNSA. The full variable domain, in which reference TRBV7-2 and TRBJ2-5 provide the parts outside the CDR3, is GAGVSQSPSNKVTEKGKDVELRCDPISGHTALYWYRQSLGQGLEFLIYFQGNSAPDKSGLPSDRFSAERTGGSVSTLTIQRTQQEDSAVYLCASSFKRGPQETQYFGPGTRLLVL.

The genes are TRBV7-6 and TRBJ1-5; 9 bases line up with TRBD1. The CDR3 is 18 residues long. The germline CDR1 and CDR2 sequences are SGHVS and FNYEAQ. V lost 6 bases and J lost 5; bases outside the gene matches: 17. CDR3 bases: TGTGCCAGCAGATTGCGCCGGGACAGGGAGGAACGGGATCAGCCCCAGCATTTT. Its translation: CASRLRRDREERDQPQHF.

The V gene is TRBV7-6, the J gene TRBJ2-7, with 9 bases fitting TRBD1. The V and J ends lost 5 bases and 5 bases, in that order; junction bases with no gene match: 10. Germline V CDR1 and CDR2: SGHVS, FNYEAQ. CDR3 length: 15 amino acids. The CDR3 bases are TGTGCCAGCAGCGCAGGTGGACAGGGGATACACGAGCAGTACTTC. Translating gives CASSAGGQGIHEQYF. The variable domain in full, completed from reference TRBV7-6 and TRBJ2-7, reads GAGVSQSPRYKVTKRGQDVALRCDPISGHVSLYWYRQALGQGPEFLTYFNYEAQQDKSGLPNDRFSAERPEGSISTLTIQRTEQRDSAMYRCASSAGGQGIHEQYFGPGTRLTVT.

This clonotype was recorded once. V usage is TRBV5-6 and J usage is TRBJ1-1; 7 bases agree with TRBD1. Germline V CDR1 and CDR2: SGHDT, YYEEEE. The CDR3 is made up of 15 amino acids. V shed 4 bases and J 6 bases; nucleotides not matched to a gene: 12. CDR3 in amino acids: CASSARQGFGAEAFF. The CDR3 coding sequence is TGTGCCAGCAGCGCCCGACAGGGTTTTGGTGCTGAAGCTTTCTTT.

The chain uses TRBV7-3 and TRBJ2-3; D is ambiguous. The CDR3 loop spans 16 amino acids. Germline values: CDR1 SGHTA, CDR2 FQGTGA. The V gene lost 1 base and the J gene lost 1 base, with 12 bases spanning the gap. In nucleotides, the CDR3 is TGTGCCAGCAGCTTAAACGGGTTTAGGGGCACAGATACGCAGTATTTT. This translates into CASSLNGFRGTDTQYF.

J is TRBJ1-1 and V is TRBV3-1; D not certain. V was cut by 4 bases and J by 5 bases, with 11 bases left in between. Germline V lookup: CDR1 LGHDT, CDR2 YNNKEL (reference sequence). The length of the CDR3 is 13 residues. CDR3 loop: CASSRPRWTEAFF. The CDR3 DNA sequence: TGTGCCAGCAGCCGGCCCCGATGGACTGAAGCTTTCTTT.

CDR3 sequence reads: CASSLGMGVGDTQYF. The CDR3 DNA reads as TGCGCCAGCAGCTTGGGTATGGGGGTCGGGGATACGCAGTATTTT. The chain links TRBV5-1 to TRBJ2-3, with D perhaps matching TRBD1 or TRBD2 (5 bases each). Germline CDR1 is SGHRS and CDR2 is YFSETQ. V lost 0 bases and J lost 6, with 14 bases in between. The CDR3 consists of 15 residues.